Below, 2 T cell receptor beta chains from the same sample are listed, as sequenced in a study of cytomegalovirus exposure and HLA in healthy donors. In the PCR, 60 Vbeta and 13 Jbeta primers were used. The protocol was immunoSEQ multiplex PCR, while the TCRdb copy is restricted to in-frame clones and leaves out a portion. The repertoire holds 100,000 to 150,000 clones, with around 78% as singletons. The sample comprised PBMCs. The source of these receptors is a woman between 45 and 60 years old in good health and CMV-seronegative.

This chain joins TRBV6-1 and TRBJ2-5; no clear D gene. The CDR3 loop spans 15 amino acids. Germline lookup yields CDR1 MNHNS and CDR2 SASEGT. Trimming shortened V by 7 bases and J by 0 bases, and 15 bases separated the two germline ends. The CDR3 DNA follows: TGTGCCAGCACTTCGTTGATCGCGTACCAAGAGACCCAGTACTTC. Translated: CASTSLIAYQETQYF.

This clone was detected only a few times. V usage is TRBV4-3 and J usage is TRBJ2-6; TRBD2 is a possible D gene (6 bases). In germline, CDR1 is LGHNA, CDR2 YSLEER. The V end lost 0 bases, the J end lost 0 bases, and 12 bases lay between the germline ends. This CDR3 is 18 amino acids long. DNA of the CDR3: TGCGCCAGCAGCCAAGATTGGCAGCGGGTCTCTGGGGCCAACGTCCTGACTTTC. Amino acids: CASSQDWQRVSGANVLTF.